This T cell receptor (beta chain) derives from a study of chemoradiotherapy in HPV16-positive cancers. Study-wide findings and caveats: In HPV16-positive patients, HPV-responsive T-cell expansion tracked better recurrence-free survival.

Assay: immunoSEQ multiplex PCR; the TCRdb copy retains only in-frame clones and omits some. The data contain 12,000 or so clones, roughly nine tenths of them singletons. As regards this clone: As yet, its antigen is unknown.

This CDR3 comprises 14 residues. Germline values: CDR1 SGHRS, CDR2 YFSETQ. Trimming removed 6 bases from V and 1 base from J, with 13 bases in between. Sequenced here: blood, sampled from a patient who underwent chemoradiotherapy. This sequence was found in a human donor with HPV-associated anogenital cancer. The chain joins TRBV5-1 to TRBJ1-1; D call uncertain. The CDR3 DNA reads TGCGCCAGCACGATAAACCCAGGGAACACTGAAGCTTTCTTT. Protein product: CASTINPGNTEAFF.